Following are 26 T cell receptor beta chains from one sample sequenced in a study of blood T cell repertoires in COVID-19. Repertoires were generated with immunoSEQ multiplex PCR, while TCRdb's copy carries only in-frame clones and drops some. The sample has about 300,000 clones; 80% to 90% are singletons. Sample: peripheral blood. The receptors come from a woman between 45 and 65 years old with acute or convalescent COVID-19.

The chain joins TRBV10-3 to TRBJ2-1, with TRBD2 identical over 11 bases. Germline assignment: CDR1 ENHRY and CDR2 SYGVKD. CDR3 length: 16 residues. Trimming at V came to 0 bases and at J to 8 bases, leaving 6 bases not matched to a gene. The CDR3 DNA reads as TGTGCCATCAGTGAGTCGACGACTAGCGGGGCGGATGAGCAGTTCTTC. Translated: CAISESTTSGADEQFF.

The chain carries TRBV20-1 and TRBJ1-5; D may be TRBD1 (6 bases). This CDR3 has 14 residues. V was clipped by 3 bases and J by 5 bases, with 14 bases between them. Germline V gene sequence: CDR1 DFQATT, CDR2 SNEGSKA (reference sequence). The CDR3 DNA reads TGCAGTGCTAGTTTAGGCAGGGGAGATCAGCCCCAGCATTTT. This sequence encodes CSASLGRGDQPQHF.

This chain connects TRBV5-1 to TRBJ2-1; TRBD2 agrees at 7 bases. Trimming cost V 5 bases and J 1 base; bases outside gene matches: 6. This CDR3 spans 15 amino acids. The germline V gene has CDR1 SGHRS and CDR2 YFSETQ. For the CDR3, the DNA is TGCGCCAGCAGGTACGACGGGAGGTCCTACAATGAGCAGTTCTTC. Translated, it gives CASRYDGRSYNEQFF. The whole variable domain, remainder taken from reference TRBV5-1 and TRBJ2-1, is KAGVTQTPRYLIKTRGQQVTLSCSPISGHRSVSWYQQTPGQGLQFLFEYFSETQRNKGNFPGRFSGRQFSNSRSEMNVSTLELGDSALYLCASRYDGRSYNEQFFGPGTRLTVL.

The V and J genes are TRBV6-5 and TRBJ2-1, with 10 bases matching TRBD2. CDR1 and CDR2 from the germline V gene are MNHEY and SVGAGI. The V and J ends lost 6 bases and 8 bases, in that order; junction bases with no gene match: 7. The CDR3 runs 14 residues. This chain's CDR3 is CASSDTSGNYEQFF. The CDR3 bases are TGTGCCAGCAGCGACACTAGCGGGAACTATGAGCAGTTCTTC.

The V call is TRBV12-3 or TRBV12-4, the J call TRBJ1-5; no reliable D call. There are 12 residues in the CDR3. The germline V and J ends were trimmed by 5 bases and 1 base, with 3 bases remaining between them. In DNA, the CDR3 is TGTGCCAGCAGTCAAAGCAATCAGCCCCAGCATTTT. This gives the protein CASSQSNQPQHF.

This chain joins TRBV6-5 and TRBJ2-2, with D unresolved. The CDR3 spans 16 residues. Germline lookup yields CDR1 MNHEY and CDR2 SVGAGI. The ends were cut back, 0 bases at V and 2 bases at J, with 10 bases in the middle. The CDR3 is CASSYSTSGNTGELFF. CDR3 nucleotide sequence: TGTGCCAGCAGTTACTCGACCTCAGGAAACACCGGGGAGCTGTTTTTT.

V usage is TRBV18 and J usage is TRBJ2-3, with a weak D call TRBD1 (6 bases). Germline-derived CDR1 and CDR2 are KGHSH and LQKENI. The CDR3 loop spans 15 amino acids. The V end was cut by 4 bases, the J end by 2 bases, with 13 bases between. CDR3 loop: CASSLPGHLTDTQYF. The CDR3 DNA reads TGTGCCAGCTCACTACCGGGACACCTCACAGATACGCAGTATTTT. The variable domain in full, with the rest retrieved from reference TRBV18 and TRBJ2-3, is NAGVMQNPRHLVRRRGQEARLRCSPMKGHSHVYWYRQLPEEGLKFMVYLQKENIIDESGMPKERFSAEFPKEGPSILRIQQVVRGDSAAYFCASSLPGHLTDTQYFGPGTRLTVL.

The DNA of the CDR3 is TGTGCCAGCAGCTTTCAGGGTATGGGGACAGATACGCAGTATTTT. Amino acid sequence: CASSFQGMGTDTQYF. The gene calls are TRBV7-2 and TRBJ2-3, with D perhaps matching TRBD1 (5 bases). From germline, CDR1 is SGHTA and CDR2 FQGNSA. Trimming stripped 3 bases from V and 3 bases from J, with 13 bases between. The CDR3 spans 15 residues.

The chain has TRBV9 and TRBJ2-2; D uncertain. Trimming shortened V by 2 bases and J by 0 bases, and 11 bases separated the two germline ends. From germline, CDR1 is SGDLS and CDR2 YYNGEE. CDR3 length equals 16 residues. The CDR3 bases are TGTGCCAGCAGCGTTAGTCGGAGCGCGAACACCGGGGAGCTGTTTTTT. Translating gives CASSVSRSANTGELFF. Full variable domain (remainder filled in from reference TRBV9 and TRBJ2-2): DSGVTQTPKHLITATGQRVTLRCSPRSGDLSVYWYQQSLDQGLQFLIQYYNGEERAKGNILERFSAQQFPDLHSELNLSSLELGDSALYFCASSVSRSANTGELFFGEGSRLTVL.

The J gene is TRBJ2-3, the V gene TRBV25-1; 8 positions agree with TRBD2. The CDR3 spans 17 residues. Germline V gives CDR1 MGHDK, CDR2 SYGVNS. J was trimmed by 1 base and V by 3 bases; bases with no gene match: 9. The CDR3 sequence is CASSESGRWAGTDTQYF. CDR3 DNA: TGTGCCAGCAGTGAGAGCGGGAGATGGGCGGGCACAGATACGCAGTATTTT. Together with reference TRBV25-1 and TRBJ2-3, the CDR3 gives the full variable domain: EADIYQTPRYLVIGTGKKITLECSQTMGHDKMYWYQQDPGMELHLIHYSYGVNSTEKGDLSSESTVSRIRTEHFPLTLESARPSHTSQYLCASSESGRWAGTDTQYFGPGTRLTVL.

J is TRBJ2-3 and V is TRBV5-1, with D maybe TRBD2 (6 bases). Looked up from germline, CDR1 is SGHRS and CDR2 is YFSETQ. The CDR3 covers 16 residues. The V and J ends lost 0 bases and 6 bases respectively, with 17 bases between them. The CDR3 here is CASSLVKVAGTDTQYF. The CDR3 bases are TGCGCCAGCAGCTTGGTCAAGGTAGCTGGGACTGATACGCAGTATTTT.

The chain carries TRBV10-2 and TRBJ2-7; 7 nucleotides line up with TRBD1. The length of the CDR3 is 12 residues. The trim removed 7 bases at V and 2 bases at J, leaving 2 bases unmatched. Germline values: CDR1 WSHSY, CDR2 SAAADI. CDR3 protein: CASMTGTYEQYV. DNA for the CDR3: TGCGCCAGCATGACAGGGACCTACGAGCAGTACGTC.

This clone has more than one count but fewer than ten. The V call is TRBV4-1, the J call TRBJ2-7, with D perhaps matching TRBD2 (6 bases). Per germline, CDR1 MGHRA and CDR2 YSYEKL. V was trimmed by 0 bases and J by 4 bases, leaving 13 bases between them. This CDR3 comprises 15 residues. CDR3 nucleotide sequence: TGCGCCAGCAGCCAAGAATACTATCGGGGGTACGAGCAGTACGTC. Its protein is CASSQEYYRGYEQYV.

J is TRBJ2-1 and V is TRBV6-5; 10 positions agree with TRBD1. The CDR3 contains 14 residues. V gave up 4 bases and J gave up 7 bases; unmatched junction bases: 4. CDR1 is MNHEY and CDR2 is SVGAGI in the germline V gene. The CDR3 DNA reads TGTGCCAGCAGTTTCCGGGACAGGGGTAATGAGCAGTTCTTC. This encodes CASSFRDRGNEQFF.

This clone has more than one count but fewer than ten. The V call is TRBV5-4, the J call TRBJ2-3; 8 bases match TRBD2. There are 16 residues in the CDR3. Per the germline V gene, CDR1 is SGHNT and CDR2 is YYREEE (reference sequence). Trimming at V came to 2 bases and at J to 1 base, leaving 6 bases not matched to a gene. The DNA for the CDR3 is TGTGCCAGCAGCTTAGAATCGGGAGGGCGCACAGATACGCAGTATTTT. Its translation: CASSLESGGRTDTQYF.

The chain links TRBV7-2 to TRBJ1-3, with 10 bases matching TRBD1. This CDR3 is 14 amino acids long. The germline V gene has CDR1 SGHTA and CDR2 FQGNSA. V was pared by 5 bases and J by 7 bases, with 5 bases of the junction left unmatched. CDR3 residues: CASSPGTGVNTIYF. The CDR3 nucleotides are TGTGCCAGCAGCCCCGGGACAGGGGTTAACACCATATATTTT.

The chain employs TRBV4-1 and TRBJ1-3, with TRBD1 matching 10 bases. CDR3 length: 14 residues. The V gene end was trimmed by 3 bases and the J gene end by 10 bases; junction bases not matched to a gene: 6. Germline CDR1 is MGHRA and CDR2 is YSYEKL. The CDR3 DNA follows: TGCGCCAGCAGCCAGCCGGGACAGGGGAGGACCATATATTTT. Protein: CASSQPGQGRTIYF.

The V gene is TRBV27, the J gene TRBJ2-1, with a possible D match to TRBD1 (7 bases). The CDR3 has 17 amino acids. The germline V gene has CDR1 MNHEY and CDR2 SMNVEV (reference sequence). Trimming took off 7 bases at V and 11 bases at J, with 30 bases between the two ends. The CDR3 loop is CASNSGMRAGSGGKQFF. The CDR3 bases are TGTGCCAGCAACTCTGGGATGAGGGCAGGGTCAGGGGGGAAGCAGTTCTTC.

In its sample, this clone was seen a few times. This sequence joins TRBV4-1 and TRBJ1-5; 8 bases fit TRBD1. V was pared by 4 bases and J by 2 bases, with 22 bases of the junction left unmatched. Per germline, CDR1 MGHRA and CDR2 YSYEKL. This CDR3 is built from 21 residues. The chain's CDR3 is CASSLHSLSGTGKGGNQPQHF. CDR3 coding DNA: TGCGCCAGCAGCCTCCACTCCCTATCCGGGACAGGAAAGGGGGGCAATCAGCCCCAGCATTTT.

V is TRBV2 and J is TRBJ1-5; D may be TRBD1 (6 bases). CDR1 is SNHLY and CDR2 is FYNNEI in the germline V gene. The V end was cut by 6 bases, the J end by 2 bases, with 17 bases between. This CDR3 region has 16 residues. CDR3 sequence reads: CASRGSENRGNQPQHF. The CDR3 coding sequence is TGTGCCAGCAGGGGCAGTGAGAACAGGGGCAATCAGCCCCAGCATTTT.

The chain uses TRBV7-2 and TRBJ2-5; D is uncertain. Germline V gene data show CDR1 as SGHTA and CDR2 as FQGNSA. The CDR3 covers 12 residues. V was cut by 5 bases and J by 5 bases, with 9 bases left in between. Written as DNA, the CDR3 is TGTGCCAGCAGCCCCCAGTCGGAGACCCAGTACTTC. It yields the protein CASSPQSETQYF.

The chain recombines TRBV5-1 with TRBJ2-7; tentative D call: TRBD2 (5 bases). V lost 2 bases and J lost 5, with 8 bases in between. The CDR3 extends over 12 amino acids. The germline V gene has CDR1 SGHRS and CDR2 YFSETQ. CDR3 in DNA: TGCGCCAGCAGCTTCGGAGGAAACGAGCAGTACTTC. Encoded protein: CASSFGGNEQYF.

The chain combines TRBV5-4 with TRBJ2-5; TRBD1 aligns across 8 bases. J lost 3 bases, V lost 3 bases, and 7 bases had no gene match. Germline V gene data show CDR1 as SGHNT and CDR2 as YYREEE (reference sequence). The CDR3 covers 15 residues. The chain's CDR3 is CASSYGTGREETQYF. CDR3 coding DNA: TGTGCCAGCAGCTATGGGACAGGCCGGGAAGAGACCCAGTACTTC.

The chain uses TRBV29-1 and TRBJ2-3; D is perhaps TRBD1 (5 bases). The CDR3 runs to 15 residues. V lost 4 bases and J 1 base, leaving 15 bases between the germline ends. Germline-derived CDR1 and CDR2 are SQVTM and ANQGSEA. CDR3 DNA sequence: TGCAGCGTTGCGTCCCAGGGATTAGGCACAGATACGCAGTATTTT. Its protein is CSVASQGLGTDTQYF.

The rearrangement joins TRBV6-2 or TRBV6-3 to TRBJ2-2; 12 bases fit TRBD2. V gave up 3 bases and J gave up 0 bases; unmatched junction bases: 11. CDR3 size: 20 residues. Germline CDR1 MNHEY, CDR2 SVGEGT. This chain's CDR3 is CASSYPGLAGGPPNTGELFF. The CDR3 nucleotides read TGTGCCAGCAGTTATCCCGGGCTAGCGGGAGGGCCGCCGAACACCGGGGAGCTGTTTTTT.

The chain carries TRBV30 and TRBJ1-1; D uncertain. The CDR3 consists of 14 residues. Germline loops: CDR1 GTSNPN, CDR2 SVGIG (reference sequence). Trimming took 4 bases from V and 0 from J, leaving 12 bases between them. CDR3 loop: CAWTKGGMNTEAFF. The CDR3 DNA reads as TGTGCCTGGACCAAAGGCGGAATGAACACTGAAGCTTTCTTT.